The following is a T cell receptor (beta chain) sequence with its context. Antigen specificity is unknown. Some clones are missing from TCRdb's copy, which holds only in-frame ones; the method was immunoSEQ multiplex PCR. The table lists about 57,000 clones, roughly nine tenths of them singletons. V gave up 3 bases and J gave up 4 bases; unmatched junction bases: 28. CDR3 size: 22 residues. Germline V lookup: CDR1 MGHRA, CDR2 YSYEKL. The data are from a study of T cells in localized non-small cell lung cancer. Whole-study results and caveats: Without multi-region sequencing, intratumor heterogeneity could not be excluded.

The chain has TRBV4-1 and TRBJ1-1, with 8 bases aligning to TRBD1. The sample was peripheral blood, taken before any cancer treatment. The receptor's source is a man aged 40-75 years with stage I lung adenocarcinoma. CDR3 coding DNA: TGCGCCAGCAGCCATTCAGACTTACGTTTGTGGAACAGACCTACAGGGGGCACTGAAGCTTTCTTT. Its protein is CASSHSDLRLWNRPTGGTEAFF.